This is a list of T cell receptor beta chains from one sample in a study of technical replicates of blood from a few donors. Generated by immunoSEQ multiplex PCR, the TCRdb table keeps only in-frame clones and is missing some. This sample has more than 90,000 clones, with approximately 96% found just once. The sample taken for sequencing was T cells isolated from PBMCs. The receptor set was obtained from a human donor in good health. Each CDR3 is given with its conserved first and last residue. D genes are given only for firm matches. Clone size is given for some rows only: seen once, a few or many times, or a class if the clone is expanded.

CDR3nt	CDR3aa	d_gene	abundance	v_gene	j_gene
TGTGCCAGCTCACCACCGTCAGGGGACACTGAAGCTTTCTTT	CASSPPSGDTEAFF	-	-	TRBV18	TRBJ1-1
TGTGCCAGCAGCCTTCCGTTAGGGGTTTGGACCCAGTACTTC	CASSLPLGVWTQYF	-	-	TRBV14	TRBJ2-5
TGTGCCAGCAGTCCCCAACAGGGGGCATATGCTGAGCAGTTCTTC	CASSPQQGAYAEQFF	TRBD1	-	TRBV6-4	TRBJ2-1
TGTGCCAGCAGTGCGGAGAGTCGCTCTGGAAACACCATATATTTT	CASSAESRSGNTIYF	-	-	TRBV2	TRBJ1-3
TGTGCCAGCAGCTCACGGGCCGGGGGAAAACTGTTTTTT	CASSSRAGGKLFF	-	-	TRBV5-5	TRBJ1-4
TGTGCCAGCAGCTTGTTGGCCCAGGGCGGCAATCAGCCCCAGCATTTT	CASSLLAQGGNQPQHF	-	-	TRBV5-6	TRBJ1-5
TGTGCCAGTAGTATTCGGACAGGGGGTGGAAACACCATATATTTT	CASSIRTGGGNTIYF	TRBD1	few	TRBV19	TRBJ1-3
TGTGCCAGTAGTCCCCGGGACAGGGTAGAGACCCAGTACTTC	CASSPRDRVETQYF	TRBD1	-	TRBV19	TRBJ2-5
TGCGCCAGCGGTGGTACCAGATCCTACAATGAGCAGTTCTTC	CASGGTRSYNEQFF	-	-	TRBV5-1	TRBJ2-1
TGTGCCAGCTACGGGACAGGGCATCAGTATTTT	CASYGTGHQYF	TRBD1	-	TRBV28	TRBJ2-3
TGTGCCAGTAGCCCCCCAGGGGCCATCTCTGGAAACACCATATATTTT	CASSPPGAISGNTIYF	-	-	TRBV19	TRBJ1-3
TGTGCCAGCAGCCAAGAGGGCGGGGTTACGAACACCGGGGAGCTGTTTTTT	CASSQEGGVTNTGELFF	-	once	TRBV4-2	TRBJ2-2
TGCAGCGTGACAGCGGGAGGGCCTTACAATGAGCAGTTCTTC	CSVTAGGPYNEQFF	TRBD2	-	TRBV29-1	TRBJ2-1
TGTGCCAGCAGCGCCAACGGGGGGGCCGGAGAGACCCAGTACTTC	CASSANGGAGETQYF	TRBD2	once	TRBV9	TRBJ2-5
TGTGCCAGCAGCGTAGAACTAGCGGGGGGGCTCAATGAGCAGTTCTTC	CASSVELAGGLNEQFF	TRBD2	-	TRBV9	TRBJ2-1
TGTGCCAGCTCACCACCCAACAGGGAAAACACTGAAGCTTTCTTT	CASSPPNRENTEAFF	-	-	TRBV18	TRBJ1-1
TGTGCCAGTAGTATGAGGACTAGCGGGAGCGCCGGGGAGCTGTTTTTT	CASSMRTSGSAGELFF	TRBD2	-	TRBV19	TRBJ2-2
TGTGCCAGCAGCGAGGAACTTTTTAGCAATCAGCCCCAGCATTTT	CASSEELFSNQPQHF	-	-	TRBV2	TRBJ1-5
TGTGCCAGCAGTCATATCGGGACTAGCGGGTTGTGGTCCTACAATGAGCAGTTCTTC	CASSHIGTSGLWSYNEQFF	TRBD2	-	TRBV27	TRBJ2-1
TGCGCCAGCAGCTTGGGACAGGGCAATGAGCAGTTCTTC	CASSLGQGNEQFF	TRBD1	-	TRBV5-1	TRBJ2-1
TGTGCCAGTAGTATTTCGTTCGGGGGTCTCCCGTACGAGCAGTACTTC	CASSISFGGLPYEQYF	-	once	TRBV19	TRBJ2-7
TGTGCCAGTAGTATCGGGGTAGCGGGGCCCTACGAGCAGTACTTC	CASSIGVAGPYEQYF	TRBD2	-	TRBV19	TRBJ2-7
TGTGCCAGCAGTGAACGACGGGGTCAGCCCCAGCATTTT	CASSERRGQPQHF	-	-	TRBV6-1	TRBJ1-5
TGTGCCAGTACCCAATTCCAGGGCACCAATCAGCCCCAGCATTTT	CASTQFQGTNQPQHF	-	-	TRBV19	TRBJ1-5
TGTGCCAGCAGTTACGGGGACAGACAAGAGACCCAGTACTTC	CASSYGDRQETQYF	TRBD1	-	TRBV6-6	TRBJ2-5
TGTGCCAGCAGTTATTGGACTAGCGGGAGTATCAACGAGCAGTACTTC	CASSYWTSGSINEQYF	TRBD2	-	TRBV6-6	TRBJ2-7
TGTGCCAGCAGCCGGACTAGCGGGTATGGTGCGGAGACCCAGTACTTC	CASSRTSGYGAETQYF	TRBD2	-	TRBV14	TRBJ2-5
TGTGCCAGCAGTTCACCGGGACAGGGGGGGGGTGAGCAGTTCTTC	CASSSPGQGGGEQFF	TRBD1	-	TRBV27	TRBJ2-1
TGCGCCAGCAGCGGCGGGGGAAGCGAGACCCAGTACTTC	CASSGGGSETQYF	TRBD2	once	TRBV5-1	TRBJ2-5
TGTGCCAGCATAGGAAACACCATATATTTT	CASIGNTIYF	-	-	TRBV6-1	TRBJ1-3
TGTGCCAGCAGCCGAAGTCAGGGAACTGAAGCTTTCTTT	CASSRSQGTEAFF	-	-	TRBV6-4	TRBJ1-1
TGCGCCAGCAGCCAAGTTATGGGACAGGTCTATGGCTACACCTTC	CASSQVMGQVYGYTF	TRBD1	-	TRBV4-1	TRBJ1-2
TGTGCCAGCAGTATCTACAATGAGCAGTTCTTC	CASSIYNEQFF	-	-	TRBV14	TRBJ2-1
TGTGCCAGCAGTCCGCCCGCAGGGGTGGGCTACACCTTC	CASSPPAGVGYTF	-	-	TRBV27	TRBJ1-2
TGCGCCAGCAGTCCGGGGGACAGGGGCAGAGTGAACACTGAAGCTTTCTTT	CASSPGDRGRVNTEAFF	TRBD1	-	TRBV10-1	TRBJ1-1
TGTGCCAGCAGCTCCATAAGGACAGACTACTCTGGGGCCAACGTCCTGACTTTC	CASSSIRTDYSGANVLTF	-	-	TRBV11-2	TRBJ2-6
TGTGCCAGCAGTTTCGCGGGGGAAGATTCACCCCTCCACTTT	CASSFAGEDSPLHF	-	-	TRBV6-5	TRBJ1-6
TGTGCCAGCAGCTCGCTCCAGGCCCCGACTGAAGCTTTCTTT	CASSSLQAPTEAFF	-	-	TRBV5-4	TRBJ1-1
TGCGCCAGCAATTCGGGGGAATGGACTGAAGCTTTCTTT	CASNSGEWTEAFF	-	-	TRBV10-1	TRBJ1-1
TGTGCCAGTAGTGCCAGGTCGGTAGGCTACACCTTC	CASSARSVGYTF	-	-	TRBV19	TRBJ1-2
TGTGCCAGCACCCCACGAGGGCAGAGGGACATTCAGTACTTC	CASTPRGQRDIQYF	-	-	TRBV6-1	TRBJ2-4
TGTGCCAGCACCGCAGACAGGGGTGGAAAACTGTTTTTT	CASTADRGGKLFF	TRBD1	once	TRBV6-5	TRBJ1-4
TGCGCCAGCAGCGGGGGACAAATACCATTGACCCTCCACTTT	CASSGGQIPLTLHF	-	-	TRBV5-1	TRBJ1-6
TGCAGCGCGAGACAGGGTGATAGCAATCAGCCCCAGCATTTT	CSARQGDSNQPQHF	TRBD1	-	TRBV29-1	TRBJ1-5
TGTGCCAGCAGTCCAACAGGTGGCACTGAAGCTTTCTTT	CASSPTGGTEAFF	-	-	TRBV27	TRBJ1-1
TGCGCCAGCAGCTTGGGGGTTCTCGGTACTAGCTCGATTGGCACAGATACGCAGTATTTT	CASSLGVLGTSSIGTDTQYF	-	-	TRBV5-1	TRBJ2-3
TGTGCCAGCAGGCCCTTAGTACAGGAATCTAGCACAGATACGCAGTATTTT	CASRPLVQESSTDTQYF	-	-	TRBV2	TRBJ2-3
TGTGCCAGCAGCTATCCGGGACAGGGGGTTGGTGAAGCTTTCTTT	CASSYPGQGVGEAFF	TRBD1	-	TRBV7-9	TRBJ1-1
TGTGCCAGCAGCTTGGCGCTAGCGGGAGGGGTGGAGACCCAGTACTTC	CASSLALAGGVETQYF	TRBD2	-	TRBV5-4	TRBJ2-5
TGTGCCAGCAGGGGGACAGTCATGAACACTGAAGCTTTCTTT	CASRGTVMNTEAFF	TRBD1	-	TRBV6-1	TRBJ1-1
TGTGCCAGTAGTAAGACAGATAACCAAGAGACCCAGTACTTC	CASSKTDNQETQYF	-	-	TRBV19	TRBJ2-5
TGTGCCTGGAAGAGACAGGCGGGGGGCGAAAAACTGTTTTTT	CAWKRQAGGEKLFF	-	-	TRBV30	TRBJ1-4
TGCGCCAGCAGCGGTTGGGGGACTAGCGGGTCAGGGCCAGCCTACGAGCAGTACTTC	CASSGWGTSGSGPAYEQYF	TRBD2	once	TRBV5-1	TRBJ2-7
TGTGCCAGCAGGGAACAGGGGGCTACTGAAGCTTTCTTT	CASREQGATEAFF	TRBD1	-	TRBV2	TRBJ1-1